This T cell receptor beta chain stems from a study of cytomegalovirus exposure and HLA in healthy donors. Overall study: The Caucasian-associated ancestry cluster held over 80% of some 420 genotyped donors.

This CDR3 has 16 residues. Trimming removed 5 bases from V and 0 bases from J, with 14 bases in between. Researchers ran the PCR with 60 Vbeta and 13 Jbeta primers. Authors' processing steps: Unique TCR beta chains numbered approximately 80 million in a later analysis, with around 11 million shared. Profiling relied on immunoSEQ multiplex PCR, and the TCRdb table lists in-frame clones only, not all of them. V, J and clone size are those of that table, while D and trimming were read from the DNA. The sample lists 120,000 or so clones; approximately 72% were seen once. The sample comprised PBMCs. J is TRBJ1-4 and V is TRBV5-3; the D is unclear. TRBV5-3 is recorded as an ORF, its role being uncertain. The sequence came from a man aged 18-30 years in good health and CMV-seronegative. The CDR3 loop is CARSSSSCATNEKLFF. CDR3 sequence (DNA): TGTGCCAGAAGTAGTAGCTCCTGTGCAACTAATGAAAAACTGTTTTTT.